The 15 T cell receptor beta chains in this list originate from one sample, sequenced in a study of blood T cells in healthy people across ages. Then a second PCR, running roughly 6 to 11 cycles, was carried out with a sample-barcoded 5' primer and a J-beta primer mix. TCRdb re-derived calls from the 5' RACE reads in MiXCR, one entry per CDR3 protein. The sample consists of 730,000 or so distinct CDR3 sequences, approximately 40% of them appearing once. Sample: blood. The receptors come from an older man in good health.

The gene calls are TRBV7-2 and TRBJ2-4, with 10 nucleotides matching TRBD2. The end of the DNA fits TRBJ2-7 better, so the J call may be wrong. The V gene's germline CDR1 is SGHTA and CDR2 FQGNSA. The CDR3 totals 15 residues. The CDR3 loop is CASSLELAGTDEQYF. Here the CDR3 DNA reads TGTGCCAGCAGCTTAGAACTAGCGGGGACCGACGAGCAGTACTTC.

In its sample, this clonotype was seen many times. The chain employs TRBV4-1 and TRBJ1-2; possibly TRBD1 for D (5 bases). CDR1 is MGHRA and CDR2 is YSYEKL in the germline V gene. The CDR3 loop spans 14 amino acids. V was cut by 7 bases and J by 2 bases, with 14 bases left in between. The CDR3 sequence: CASTGMGGNYGYTF. DNA for the CDR3: TGCGCCAGCACCGGCATGGGGGGGAACTATGGCTACACCTTC.

The V gene is TRBV11-2, the J gene TRBJ2-5; TRBD1 matches 10 bases. This CDR3 has 16 residues. Germline CDR1 reads SGHAT; CDR2 reads FQNNGV. V dropped 5 bases and J dropped 11; count of bases not matched to a gene: 17. CDR3 sequence: CASSVNPGQGGNEQYF. In nucleotides, the CDR3 is TGTGCCAGCAGCGTAAATCCCGGACAGGGGGGCAATGAGCAGTACTTC.

The rearrangement uses TRBV27 and TRBJ2-7, with D hard to call. Trimming pared 2 bases from V and 2 bases from J, leaving 16 bases between. The CDR3 is made up of 16 amino acids. Germline V gene data show CDR1 as MNHEY and CDR2 as SMNVEV (reference sequence). This chain's CDR3 is CASSLKTATATYEQYF. DNA for the CDR3: TGTGCCAGCAGTTTAAAAACAGCGACCGCTACCTACGAGCAGTACTTC.

This clonotype was observed a handful of times. The chain uses TRBV25-1 and TRBJ2-7; weak D call: TRBD1 (6 bases). This CDR3 is built from 11 residues. Trimming cost V 10 bases and J 2 bases, with 9 bases left between them. Germline V gives CDR1 MGHDK, CDR2 SYGVNS. CDR3 coding DNA: TGTGCCATAGGACAGACCTACGAGCAGTACTTC. Amino acids: CAIGQTYEQYF.

The rearrangement joins TRBV20-1 to TRBJ1-6, with TRBD1 matching 7 bases. Germline values: CDR1 DFQATT, CDR2 SNEGSKA (reference sequence). This CDR3 comprises 15 residues. Trimming cost V 4 bases and J 5 bases; bases outside gene matches: 8. The DNA for the CDR3 is TGCAGTGCTAAACTCATACAGGGGAATAATTCACCCCTCCACTTT. It translates to CSAKLIQGNNSPLHF.

This clonotype was recorded many times. The chain has TRBV4-3 and TRBJ2-1, with a possible D match to TRBD1 (6 bases). Gene TRBJ2-7 matches the end of the DNA better, so the J call may be wrong. The CDR3 totals 15 residues. From germline, CDR1 is LGHNA and CDR2 YSLEER. DNA for the CDR3: TGCGCCAGCAGCCAAGGGACAGCCTCCTACAATGAGCAGTACTTC. Amino acid sequence: CASSQGTASYNEQYF.

The chain couples TRBV20-1 to TRBJ2-1; D remains unclear. Per the germline V gene, CDR1 is DFQATT and CDR2 is SNEGSKA (reference sequence). Trimming shortened V by 4 bases and J by 6 bases, and 4 bases separated the two germline ends. CDR3 length: 10 amino acids. The CDR3 reads CSANINEQFF. The CDR3 DNA reads as TGCAGTGCTAATATCAATGAGCAGTTCTTC.

The table lists this clonotype with many counts. This chain connects TRBV29-1 to TRBJ2-7; tentative D call: TRBD2 (5 bases). The length of the CDR3 is 14 residues. The germline V gene encodes CDR1 SQVTM and CDR2 ANQGSEA. V lost 7 bases and J 0 bases, leaving 16 bases between the germline ends. The chain's CDR3 is CSAVPGISSYEQYF. The CDR3 DNA is TGCAGCGCCGTCCCGGGGATCAGCTCCTACGAGCAGTACTTC.

With regard to this clonotype: A much larger clone sits a single nucleotide away, making a read error possible. V usage is TRBV7-9 and J usage is TRBJ1-2; 9 bases match TRBD1. The CDR3 contains 15 residues. The J segment lost 8 bases and the V segment lost 3 bases, leaving 10 bases of the junction unmatched. Germline CDR1 and CDR2: SEHNR and FQNEAQ (reference sequence). CDR3 in amino acids: CASSFSRQGDRGYTF. CDR3 DNA: TGTGCCAGCAGCTTTTCTAGACAGGGGGATCGAGGCTACACCTTC.

In this sample, this clonotype turned up once. Given the absence of the conserved phenylalanine or tryptophan at the CDR3 end, a read error is likely. The DNA is left out, because the CDR3 cannot be placed on it with certainty; the CDR3 is given as TCRdb lists it. This chain joins TRBV4-2 and TRBJ2-5; the table names TRBD1, a call not compared with the DNA. Germline assignment: CDR1 LGHNA and CDR2 YNFKEQ. Counting both end residues, the CDR3 totals 17 amino acids. CDR3 sequence: CASSQEARQGVGYTFGS.

The chain uses TRBV9 and TRBJ2-7; D is uncertain. Germline values: CDR1 SGDLS, CDR2 YYNGEE. The CDR3 contains 13 residues. V lost 0 bases and J 4 bases, leaving 8 bases between the germline ends. Here the CDR3 DNA reads TGTGCCAGCAGCGTAGAGTCGGATTACGAGCAGTACTTC. Residues: CASSVESDYEQYF.

This clonotype was counted a few times. The J gene is TRBJ2-7, the V gene TRBV20-1; D is possibly TRBD1 (7 bases). With 5 bases removed from V and 4 bases from J, the gap between germline ends came to 18 bases. This CDR3 is built from 14 residues. Germline V CDR1 and CDR2: DFQATT, SNEGSKA (reference sequence). The chain's CDR3 is CSARMEGARYEQYF. The CDR3 bases are TGCAGTGCTCGGATGGAGGGGGCGCGATACGAGCAGTACTTC.

J is TRBJ2-6 and V is TRBV12-3 or TRBV12-4; 12 bases are a match to TRBD2. The trim removed 3 bases at V and 1 base at J, leaving 10 bases unmatched. This CDR3 is built from 20 residues. Here the CDR3 reads CASSFLLTSGSESGANVLTF. The CDR3 DNA reads as TGTGCCAGCAGTTTCCTTCTGACTAGCGGGAGTGAGTCTGGGGCCAACGTCCTGACTTTC.

Comment on this clonotype: This may be a read error, as it is one base from a much larger clone. The rearrangement links TRBV29-1 to TRBJ2-1; tentative D call: TRBD2 (6 bases). V was cut by 4 bases and J by 13 bases, with 20 bases left in between. There are 13 residues in the CDR3. Germline assignment: CDR1 SQVTM and CDR2 ANQGSEA. CDR3 region: CSVARDSQETQFF. The CDR3 bases are TGCAGCGTTGCCCGGGACTCCCAAGAGACCCAGTTCTTC.